The 20 T cell receptor beta chains in this list originate from one sample, sequenced in a study of CD8 T cells in ankylosing spondylitis. Their antigens remain unidentified. MiXCR, applied by TCRdb to the 5' RACE reads, yields one record per CDR3 protein. Of 470,000 or so distinct CDR3 sequences detected, 25% to 30% appear once; the ten largest clones hold over 0.8%. The study's findings and limits: A TCR beta motif of roughly eight highly homologous variants seemed to mark ankylosing spondylitis blood.

Material for sequencing was blood, either unsorted or a sorted T cell fraction (not recorded which). Receptor source: a male donor with ankylosing spondylitis.

This clonotype was seen a few times. The V and J genes are TRBV27 and TRBJ2-1, with D possibly matching TRBD1 (5 bases). Germline CDR1 is MNHEY and CDR2 is SMNVEV (reference sequence). This CDR3 has 15 residues. The ends were cut back, 2 bases at V and 4 bases at J, with 12 bases in the middle. CDR3 nucleotide sequence: TGTGCCAGCAGTTTAGGAGACAGCTTTTACAATGAGCAGTTCTTC. Protein: CASSLGDSFYNEQFF.

The chain recombines TRBV20-1 with TRBJ2-7; perhaps TRBD2 as D (6 bases). Germline CDR1 is DFQATT and CDR2 is SNEGSKA (reference sequence). This CDR3 comprises 13 residues. The V and J ends lost 1 base and 7 bases respectively, with 14 bases between them. The CDR3 is CSARGDPAGEQYF. The CDR3 DNA sequence: TGCAGTGCTAGAGGCGATCCGGCGGGGGAGCAGTACTTC.

This chain joins TRBV11-2 and TRBJ1-1; 8 bases are shared with TRBD1. V lost 3 bases, J lost 1 base, and 16 bases stayed unmatched. The CDR3 length is 19 residues. Germline V gene sequence: CDR1 SGHAT, CDR2 FQNNGV. This chain's CDR3 is CASSFELDRGNRWNTEAFF. The CDR3 nucleotides read TGTGCCAGCAGCTTCGAACTCGACAGGGGCAATCGATGGAACACTGAAGCTTTCTTT.

This rearrangement joins TRBV18 to TRBJ2-3, with D possibly being TRBD1 or TRBD2 (5 bases each). Trimming removed 3 bases at V and 13 bases at J, with 20 bases between. The CDR3 is made up of 14 amino acids. Germline V lookup: CDR1 KGHSH, CDR2 LQKENI. This chain's CDR3 is CASSPLPGTSEEYF. CDR3 nucleotides: TGTGCCAGCTCACCCCTACCGGGGACCTCGGAGGAGTATTTT.

The sample holds a few counts of this clonotype. This CDR3 reads CASHALDTEAFF. The CDR3 nucleotides are TGCGCCAGCCACGCCCTGGACACTGAAGCTTTCTTT. The rearrangement joins TRBV5-1 to TRBJ1-1, with D uncertain. Germline V gene data show CDR1 as SGHRS and CDR2 as YFSETQ. The CDR3 is made up of 12 amino acids. V lost 7 bases and J lost 3, with 10 bases in between.

This clonotype has a count of ten or more. For the CDR3, the DNA is TGTGCCAGCAGCCAGGGAGGGGGCCTTGAAGCTTTCTTT. It is translated as CASSQGGGLEAFF. The gene calls are TRBV7-6 and TRBJ1-1, with 7 bases fitting TRBD1. This CDR3 spans 13 amino acids. Trimming at V came to 5 bases and at J to 7 bases, leaving 7 bases not matched to a gene. The germline V gene has CDR1 SGHVS and CDR2 FNYEAQ.

This clonotype has only a few counts. The V and J genes are TRBV7-9 and TRBJ1-4; D not resolved. Trimming took 5 bases from V and 0 from J, leaving 7 bases between them. Germline-derived CDR1 and CDR2 are SEHNR and FQNEAQ (reference sequence). The CDR3 is 14 residues long. The DNA of the CDR3 is TGTGCCAGCAGCCGACACGCAACTAATGAAAAACTGTTTTTT. Residues: CASSRHATNEKLFF.

This clonotype has more than one count but fewer than ten. The rearrangement links TRBV12-3 or TRBV12-4 to TRBJ2-1, with TRBD2 matching over 11 bases. The CDR3 is 17 residues long. Trimming removed 10 bases from V and 10 bases from J; junction bases left unmatched: 21. The DNA for the CDR3 is TGTGCCACCTCATCATCAGGGCTAGCGGGAGGAGGAGGAGAGCAGTTCTTC. Amino acid sequence: CATSSSGLAGGGGEQFF.

V gene TRBV20-1 combines with J gene TRBJ2-7, with 8 bases matching TRBD2. V lost 6 bases to trimming and J lost 4 bases; unmatched junction nucleotides: 8. The CDR3 is made up of 13 amino acids. Germline V gene lookup returns CDR1 DFQATT and CDR2 SNEGSKA (reference sequence). The CDR3 nucleotides are TGCAGTGCCTCAGCGGGAGTCGGGTACGAGCAGTACGTC. Translated, it gives CSASAGVGYEQYV.

This sequence joins TRBV11-1 and TRBJ2-2; TRBD1 matches at 10 bases. CDR3 size: 18 residues. Germline V gene data show CDR1 as SGHAT and CDR2 as FQDESV (reference sequence). The ends lost 0 bases at V and 7 bases at J; junction bases unmatched: 11. In DNA form, the CDR3 reads TGTGCCAGCAGCTTAGCCTTTGACAGGGGGCGCGTAAACGGGGAGCTGTTTTTT. Residues: CASSLAFDRGRVNGELFF.

This clonotype appeared a few times. The rearrangement links TRBV5-1 to TRBJ2-7; the match to TRBD2 covers 9 bases. The CDR3 consists of 17 residues. Germline V CDR1 and CDR2: SGHRS, YFSETQ. Trimming removed 0 bases from V and 4 bases from J; junction bases left unmatched: 11. Written as DNA, the CDR3 is TGCGCCAGCAGCTTGGATGGTAGCGGGAGACTAACTTACGAGCAGTACTTC. Its translation is CASSLDGSGRLTYEQYF.

This clonotype was picked up many times. This chain links TRBV30 with TRBJ1-5, with 10 nucleotides matching TRBD1. CDR3 size: 13 residues. Per the germline V gene, CDR1 is GTSNPN and CDR2 is SVGIG (reference sequence). The trim removed 5 bases at V and 7 bases at J, leaving 5 bases unmatched. This CDR3 is CAWDRGLDQPQHF. As DNA, the CDR3 is TGTGCCTGGGACAGGGGGCTAGACCAGCCCCAGCATTTT.

The chain carries TRBV5-6 and TRBJ2-7; a weak D match, TRBD2 (6 bases). The germline V gene has CDR1 SGHDT and CDR2 YYEEEE. The CDR3 spans 16 residues. Deletions cut 0 bases from V and 7 bases from J, with 20 bases between. The CDR3 region is CASSLAQRRDYGEQYF. CDR3 in DNA: TGTGCCAGCAGCTTGGCCCAACGGAGGGATTACGGGGAGCAGTACTTC.

The genes are TRBV25-1 and TRBJ1-5; D unresolved. Germline values: CDR1 MGHDK, CDR2 SYGVNS. Trimming left V 7 bases short and J 6 bases short, with 13 bases between. The CDR3 runs 13 residues. CDR3 sequence (DNA): TGTGCCAGCAAACGGGCGAGGAGTCAGCCCCAGCATTTT. Translating gives CASKRARSQPQHF.

This chain links TRBV11-2 with TRBJ1-1, with no clear D. Germline V gene sequence: CDR1 SGHAT, CDR2 FQNNGV. This CDR3 region has 17 residues. The V end was cut by 6 bases, the J end by 0 bases, with 20 bases between. The CDR3 region is CASSGVLGSLVNTEAFF. CDR3 nucleotides: TGTGCCAGCAGTGGGGTATTGGGGAGTTTGGTGAACACTGAAGCTTTCTTT.

This chain connects TRBV20-1 to TRBJ1-5, with 8 bases identical to TRBD1. CDR1 is DFQATT and CDR2 is SNEGSKA in the germline V gene (reference sequence). CDR3 length: 14 residues. The trim removed 5 bases at V and 4 bases at J, leaving 7 bases unmatched. The CDR3 sequence: CSAGTGGGNQPQHF. CDR3 bases: TGCAGTGCTGGAACAGGGGGGGGGAATCAGCCCCAGCATTTT.

Ten or more counts support this clonotype. One end of the junction is discordant with germline, which a read error may explain. In DNA form, the CDR3 reads TGTGCCAGCAGTTTAGCAGGGGGCTATGGCTACACCTTC. It yields the protein CASSLAGGYGYTF. The rearrangement links TRBV7-9 to TRBJ1-2, with 7 bases lining up with TRBD1. Germline V gene sequence: CDR1 SEHNR, CDR2 FQNEAQ (reference sequence). The CDR3 spans 13 residues.

J is TRBJ2-7 and V is TRBV4-2; TRBD2 matches at 8 bases. Germline CDR1 and CDR2: LGHNA and YNFKEQ. The CDR3 contains 15 residues. The V gene end was trimmed by 1 base and the J gene end by 1 base; junction bases not matched to a gene: 3. CDR3 DNA: TGTGCCAGCAGCCAAGTACTAGCGGAGTCCTACGAGCAGTACTTC. Translated, it gives CASSQVLAESYEQYF.

The chain uses TRBV10-3 and TRBJ2-1; 7 nucleotides agree with TRBD2. The CDR3 has 13 amino acids. Per germline, CDR1 ENHRY and CDR2 SYGVKD. V shed 7 bases and J 5 bases; nucleotides not matched to a gene: 5. The CDR3 protein is CAIMTREDNEQFF. In DNA, the CDR3 is TGTGCCATCATGACCCGGGAGGACAATGAGCAGTTCTTC.

The chain uses TRBV3-1 and TRBJ2-5; the D gene is possibly TRBD2 (6 bases). CDR3 size: 14 residues. Germline CDR1 and CDR2: LGHDT and YNNKEL (reference sequence). V was trimmed by 0 bases and J by 5 bases, leaving 10 bases between them. The CDR3 loop reads CASSQEAGSETQYF. Written as DNA, the CDR3 is TGTGCCAGCAGCCAAGAGGCGGGGTCGGAGACCCAGTACTTC.